This TCR beta chain came from a study of blood T cell repertoires in COVID-19. As for the study in general: COVID-19 samples from acute and convalescent phases originated in the United States, Italy and Spain. PBMCs, B-cell-depleted T cells, or T cells were the source of the cDNA or gDNA that made up the material.

This clone was seen a few times. The CDR3 runs to 15 residues. In the original workflow: Researchers report that nucleated cell counts were estimated from reference gene primer amplification. Produced via immunoSEQ multiplex PCR; TCRdb's table is partial and in-frame only. V and J calls plus clone size are reproduced from that table; the DNA served to infer D and trimming. The sample lists about 230,000 clones, roughly 85% seen once, with roughly 2.7% in the top ten. This TCR was recovered from a woman in her 70s with active or convalescent COVID-19. The chain recombines TRBV21-1 with TRBJ1-5. TRBV21-1 is described as a pseudogene. The sequencing input was peripheral blood. The CDR3 sequence: CASSKGCVSNQPQHF. CDR3 nucleotides: TGTGCCAGCAGCAAAGGATGCGTTAGCAATCAGCCCCAGCATTTT.